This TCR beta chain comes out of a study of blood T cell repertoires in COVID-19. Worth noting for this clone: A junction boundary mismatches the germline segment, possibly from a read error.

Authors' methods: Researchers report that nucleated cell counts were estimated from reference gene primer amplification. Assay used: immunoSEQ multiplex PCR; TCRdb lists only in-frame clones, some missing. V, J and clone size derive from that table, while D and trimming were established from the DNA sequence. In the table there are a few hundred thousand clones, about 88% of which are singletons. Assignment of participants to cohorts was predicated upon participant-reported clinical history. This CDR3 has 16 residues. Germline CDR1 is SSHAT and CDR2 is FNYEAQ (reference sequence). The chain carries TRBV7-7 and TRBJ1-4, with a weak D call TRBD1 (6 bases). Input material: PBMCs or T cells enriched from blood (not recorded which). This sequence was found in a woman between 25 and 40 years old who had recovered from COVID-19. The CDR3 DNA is TGTGCTAGCAGCTTAGGGGCCGGACAGCCTAATGAAAAACTGTTTTTT. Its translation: CASSLGAGQPNEKLFF.